The entry below describes one TCR beta chain. Antigen specificity is unknown. CDR1 LNHDA and CDR2 SQIVND come from the germline V gene (reference sequence). The V segment lost 11 bases and the J segment 10 bases; nucleotides outside the gene matches: 6. The CDR3 runs to 13 residues. Via MiXCR, TCRdb re-called the 5' RACE reads, giving one row per CDR3 protein. The table lists under 250,000 distinct CDR3 sequences, 6.5% to 8.5% of them singletons. These data belong to a study of identical twins. Study results and caveats: With abundant cord blood beta clonotypes, insertions were fewer; memory repertoires showed no such pattern. Cross-sectional statistical analysis was relied on for the conclusions, without the same donors being followed.

These data are also associated with another study on yellow fever vaccine responses in identical twins.

This rearrangement joins TRBV19 to TRBJ2-1; 15 bases match TRBD2. The receptor was derived from a young woman in good health. The sequenced sample was memory (CD45RO+) T cells sorted from blood. CDR3 residues: CAGLAGGPREQFF. Here the CDR3 DNA reads TGTGCCGGACTAGCGGGAGGGCCTCGGGAGCAGTTCTTC.